This TCR beta chain emerged from a study of T cells after yellow fever vaccination. Study-wide findings and caveats: Among sorted memory subsets on day 0, almost all vaccine-responding clonotypes fell below detection. Weaker, the secondary response peaked sooner, at day 5 versus 15.

For TCR, cDNA came from 5'RACE template switching, which added a universal primer site and UMIs. One entry per CDR3 protein results from TCRdb running MiXCR on the 5' RACE reads. The sample shows under 6,000 distinct CDR3 sequences, less than 4.5% of them seen only once. This clonotype was recorded at least ten times. This CDR3 spans 14 amino acids. Germline V CDR1 and CDR2: SGHKS, YYEKEE (reference sequence). V was clipped by 4 bases and J by 2 bases, with 13 bases between them. The genes are TRBV5-5 and TRBJ2-7, with D possibly matching TRBD1 (6 bases). The source material was PBMCs, either bulk or a sorted T-cell subset (CD4+, CD8+, memory, or dextramer-sorted; not recorded which), sampled 15 days after the yellow fever booster vaccination. This TCR was recovered from a man aged 30 to 45 who received the YFV17D yellow fever vaccine. CDR3 region: CASSGKGVAYEQYF. The CDR3 DNA reads as TGTGCCAGCAGCGGCAAGGGGGTAGCCTACGAGCAGTACTTC. The full variable domain, its missing parts supplied by reference TRBV5-5 and TRBJ2-7, is DAGVTQSPTHLIKTRGQQVTLRCSPISGHKSVSWYQQVLGQGPQFIFQYYEKEERGRGNFPDRFSARQFPNYSSELNVNALLLGDSALYLCASSGKGVAYEQYFGPGTRLTVT.